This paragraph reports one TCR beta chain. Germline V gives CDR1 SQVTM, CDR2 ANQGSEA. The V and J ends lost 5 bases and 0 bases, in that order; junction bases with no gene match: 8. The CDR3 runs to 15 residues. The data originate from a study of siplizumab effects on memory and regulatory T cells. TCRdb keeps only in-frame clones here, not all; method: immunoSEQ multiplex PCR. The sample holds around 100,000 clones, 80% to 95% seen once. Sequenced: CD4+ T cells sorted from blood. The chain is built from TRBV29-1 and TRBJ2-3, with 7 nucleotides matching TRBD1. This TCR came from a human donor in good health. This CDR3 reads CSVQPTGFSTDTQYF. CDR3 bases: TGCAGCGTTCAACCGACAGGGTTTAGCACAGATACGCAGTATTTT.